This T cell receptor (beta chain) is drawn from a study of siplizumab effects on memory and regulatory T cells. In a few donor pairs, unstimulated naive, memory, effector memory and TEMRA subsets were sequenced. Turning to this clone: No antigen is known for it.

This CDR3 has 18 residues. Germline V gene sequence: CDR1 LGHNA, CDR2 YSLEER. After removal of 1 base from V and 0 bases from J, the junction contained 11 bases not matched to a gene. Study-level results: Assignment to unstimulated subsets succeeded for only a minor fraction of the alloreactive clones. Alloreactive sequences that could be traced to unstimulated CD4+ memory cells showed a significant reduction under siplizumab. A mean of roughly 70% of mappable alloreactive CD4+ clones were Treg-derived with siplizumab, compared with 26.9% in controls.

The assay was immunoSEQ multiplex PCR, and TCRdb's table has in-frame clones only and misses some. The table has roughly 100,000 clones, roughly 97% seen once. The V and J genes are TRBV4-3 and TRBJ1-2; TRBD1 agrees at 7 bases. The TCR was taken from a human donor in good health. Sequenced: naive CD4+ T cells sorted from blood. Here the CDR3 reads CASSQGQGGLKANYGYTF. For the CDR3, the DNA is TGCGCCAGCAGCCAAGGACAGGGTGGATTGAAAGCTAACTATGGCTACACCTTC.